Below are 16 T cell receptor beta chains sequenced from a single sample in a study of CD8+ T cells in alopecia areata. Sample treatment: oral pan-JAK inhibitor, 5-10 mg twice daily. RNA extraction was followed by reverse transcription into cDNA, which acted as the sequencing template. Some clones are missing from TCRdb's copy, which holds only in-frame ones; the method was immunoSEQ multiplex PCR. The repertoire consists of about 220,000 clones, with 50% to 70% occurring once and the leading ten covering 1.6%. Sequencing was performed on CD4+ T cells sorted from blood, taken at week 4, from a patient treated with tofacitinib. All receptors derive from a human donor with alopecia areata.

This clone occurred a few times. This chain joins TRBV29-1 and TRBJ2-2, with 8 bases that match TRBD2. Per germline, CDR1 SQVTM and CDR2 ANQGSEA. The CDR3 runs 17 residues. Germline trimming cut 6 bases from V and 2 bases from J; bases unmatched to any gene: 14. CDR3 amino acids: CSVKTAARGANTGELFF. The CDR3 coding sequence is TGCAGCGTCAAAACAGCCGCGCGGGGGGCTAACACCGGGGAGCTGTTTTTT.

The chain is built from TRBV4-3 and TRBJ2-3; unclear D gene. V gave up 0 bases and J gave up 11 bases, with 9 bases separating them. CDR1 and CDR2 from the germline V gene are LGHNA and YSLEER. The CDR3 sequence is 12 residues long. Here the CDR3 DNA reads TGCGCCAGCAGCCAAGATCCCGGCTTGCAGTATTTT. This encodes CASSQDPGLQYF.

The chain combines TRBV6-5 with TRBJ1-3; 10 bases line up with TRBD1. Per the germline V gene, CDR1 is MNHEY and CDR2 is SVGAGI. The CDR3 has 16 amino acids. The ends lost 4 bases at V and 0 bases at J; junction bases unmatched: 3. The CDR3 DNA follows: TGTGCCAGCAGTTGGGACAGGGGAAACTCTGGAAACACCATATATTTT. Its protein product is CASSWDRGNSGNTIYF.

This chain joins TRBV5-1 and TRBJ2-1, with D tentatively TRBD1 (6 bases). Germline-derived CDR1 and CDR2 are SGHRS and YFSETQ. This CDR3 has 11 residues. V lost 6 bases and J 9 bases, leaving 10 bases between the germline ends. CDR3 loop: CASKLGGEQFF. The CDR3 DNA is TGCGCCAGCAAACTAGGGGGTGAGCAGTTCTTC.

The rearrangement uses TRBV29-1 and TRBJ2-5; 9 bases are a match to TRBD1. The CDR3 has 12 residues. The junction had 4 bases not matched to a gene; V was cut back by 5 bases and J by 6 bases. Germline values: CDR1 SQVTM, CDR2 ANQGSEA. The CDR3, as DNA: TGCAGCGTTCAACAGGGGGCCCAGACCCAGTACTTC. This gives the protein CSVQQGAQTQYF. Using reference TRBV29-1 and TRBJ2-5 for the parts outside the CDR3, the full variable domain is SAVISQKPSRDICQRGTSLTIQCQVDSQVTMMFWYRQQPGQSLTLIATANQGSEATYESGFVIDKFPISRPNLTFSTLTVSNMSPEDSSIYLCSVQQGAQTQYFGPGTRLLVL.

This clone was seen a handful of times. This chain links TRBV2 with TRBJ1-5, with unresolved D. This CDR3 contains 12 residues. Germline V CDR1 and CDR2: SNHLY, FYNNEI. The ends were cut back, 9 bases at V and 0 bases at J, with 6 bases in the middle. The CDR3 protein is CASDDSNQPQHF. CDR3 nucleotides: TGTGCCAGTGACGATAGCAATCAGCCCCAGCATTTT.

CDR3 nucleotide sequence: TGTGCCAGCAGCCAACAGCCCAACTATGGCTACACCTTC. Translating gives CASSQQPNYGYTF. V and J are TRBV14 and TRBJ1-2; unclear D gene. CDR1 and CDR2 (germline): SGHDN, FVKESK. The germline V and J ends were trimmed by 2 bases and 2 bases, with 6 bases remaining between them. The CDR3 runs 13 residues. The full variable domain, rest sourced from reference TRBV14 and TRBJ1-2, is EAGVTQFPSHSVIEKGQTVTLRCDPISGHDNLYWYRRVMGKEIKFLLHFVKESKQDESGMPNNRFLAERTGGTYSTLKVQPAELEDSGVYFCASSQQPNYGYTFGSGTRLTVV.

This clone was detected only once. V usage is TRBV5-6 and J usage is TRBJ2-5; no reliable D call. Germline V gene data show CDR1 as SGHDT and CDR2 as YYEEEE. V lost 4 bases and J lost 2, with 15 bases in between. This CDR3 spans 15 amino acids. CDR3 residues: CASSPIGTAQETQYF. The CDR3 DNA sequence: TGTGCCAGCAGCCCAATCGGCACAGCTCAAGAGACCCAGTACTTC.

The CDR3 bases are TGTGCCAGCAGTCCCCGAACAGGGTACAACACTGAAGCTTTCTTT. Its translation: CASSPRTGYNTEAFF. V usage is TRBV27 and J usage is TRBJ1-1, with D possibly being TRBD1 (6 bases). V was pared by 5 bases and J by 2 bases, with 15 bases between. Germline V gene sequence: CDR1 MNHEY, CDR2 SMNVEV (reference sequence). CDR3 length: 15 amino acids.

CDR3 residues: CASSQIPGTGGSGANVLTF. The DNA for the CDR3 is TGTGCCAGCAGCCAAATTCCCGGGACAGGGGGCTCTGGGGCCAACGTCCTGACTTTC. The V gene is TRBV7-2, the J gene TRBJ2-6; 11 bases map to TRBD1. Germline CDR1 reads SGHTA; CDR2 reads FQGNSA. The CDR3 length is 19 residues. Trimming at V came to 5 bases and at J to 0 bases, leaving 9 bases not matched to a gene.

V gene TRBV18 combines with J gene TRBJ2-3; D may be TRBD1 or TRBD2 (5 bases each). Germline V gene data show CDR1 as KGHSH and CDR2 as LQKENI. The CDR3 consists of 15 residues. Trimming took 3 bases from V and 2 from J, leaving 12 bases between them. In DNA, the CDR3 is TGTGCCAGCTCACCGGGACCTTCCTTCACAGATACGCAGTATTTT. It specifies CASSPGPSFTDTQYF.

This clone was recorded a few times. This chain joins TRBV27 and TRBJ1-4; unclear D gene. The V end lost 2 bases, the J end lost 3 bases, and 7 bases lay between the germline ends. CDR3 length: 14 residues. Germline-derived CDR1 and CDR2 are MNHEY and SMNVEV (reference sequence). This chain's CDR3 is CASSLKKANEKLFF. The CDR3, as DNA: TGTGCCAGCAGTTTAAAGAAGGCTAATGAAAAACTGTTTTTT.

The V call is TRBV30, the J call TRBJ1-2; possible D gene TRBD1, 5 bases. Germline V lookup: CDR1 GTSNPN, CDR2 SVGIG (reference sequence). The CDR3 totals 13 residues. Trimming removed 4 bases from V and 6 bases from J, with 15 bases in between. This CDR3 is CAWTKKGPHGYTF. In DNA form, the CDR3 reads TGTGCCTGGACCAAAAAGGGACCGCATGGCTACACCTTC. Full variable domain (outside the CDR3, taken from reference TRBV30 and TRBJ1-2): SQTIHQWPATLVQPVGSPLSLECTVEGTSNPNLYWYRQAAGRGLQLLFYSVGIGQISSEVPQNLSASRPQDRQFILSSKKLLLSDSGFYLCAWTKKGPHGYTFGSGTRLTVV.

The CDR3 bases are TGTGCCAGCAGCCAAGAGATTAGCGGGGGGGTTTTCAATGAGCAGTTCTTC. Translation gives CASSQEISGGVFNEQFF. V and J are TRBV4-2 and TRBJ2-1, with TRBD2 identical over 11 bases. CDR3 length: 17 amino acids. Germline CDR1 and CDR2: LGHNA and YNFKEQ. The trim removed 0 bases at V and 6 bases at J, leaving 7 bases unmatched.

There are a few counts of this clone. The chain has TRBV4-3 and TRBJ2-2; D is ambiguous. V was shortened by 0 bases and J by 4 bases, with 9 bases between the two germline ends. CDR3 length: 15 amino acids. Germline V lookup: CDR1 LGHNA, CDR2 YSLEER. The CDR3 region has the DNA TGCGCCAGCAGCCAAGACGGGTATCGCACCGGGGAGCTGTTTTTT. Amino acid sequence: CASSQDGYRTGELFF.

The chain has TRBV29-1 and TRBJ2-7, with 7 nucleotides matching TRBD1. V trimming: 7 bases; J trimming: 0 bases; junction bases outside the gene matches: 9. The CDR3 spans 14 residues. Per germline, CDR1 SQVTM and CDR2 ANQGSEA. CDR3: CSATTGFSSYEQYF. The CDR3, as DNA: TGCAGCGCGACGACAGGGTTTAGCTCCTACGAGCAGTACTTC.